This T cell receptor beta chain was found in a study of T-cell reconstitution after alpha-beta-depleted transplantation in children. The study's findings and limits: Alpha-beta T cells about two months after transplant reportedly derived from several hundred expanded graft clones. The origin of high day-60 TCRbeta diversity in some patients lay in surviving recipient T cells and thymic progenitors. One year post-transplant, T-cell counts and diversity were largely derived from T cells produced anew.

This clonotype was detected many times. Its matching antigen is unknown. Since the CDR3 does not end with the conserved phenylalanine or tryptophan, this likely comes from a read error. The DNA is left out, because the CDR3 cannot be placed on it with certainty; the CDR3 is given as TCRdb lists it. Germline V gives CDR1 SEHNR, CDR2 FQNEAQ (reference sequence). The CDR3 is 9 amino acids long, termini counted. Researchers prepared the TCRbeta library using unique molecular identifiers, the study reports. TCRdb recomputed calls from the PCR reads with MiXCR, one row per CDR3 protein. This table holds around 270,000 distinct CDR3 sequences, 6% to 10% found once.

The sequenced sample was peripheral blood, obtained 360 days after TCRalphabeta/CD19-depleted stem cell transplant. The source of this sequence is a female patient younger than 10 who had a stem cell transplant for Fanconi anemia, so the T cells may come from the graft donor. The V call is TRBV7-9, the J call TRBJ2-1; TRBD1, as called in the table, went unchecked against the DNA. CDR3 loop: CASSLDRPY.